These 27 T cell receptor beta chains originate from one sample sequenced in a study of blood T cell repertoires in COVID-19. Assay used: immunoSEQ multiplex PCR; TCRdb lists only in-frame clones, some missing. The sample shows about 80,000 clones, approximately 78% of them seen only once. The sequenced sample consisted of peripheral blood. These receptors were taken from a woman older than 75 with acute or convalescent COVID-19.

The chain's CDR3 is CASTRQGETEAFF. CDR3 nucleotides: TGTGCCAGCACGAGACAGGGGGAGACTGAAGCTTTCTTT. The J gene is TRBJ1-1, the V gene TRBV6-5; 9 bases line up with TRBD1. CDR1 MNHEY and CDR2 SVGAGI come from the germline V gene. This CDR3 has 13 amino acids. V lost 7 bases to trimming and J lost 5 bases; unmatched junction nucleotides: 5.

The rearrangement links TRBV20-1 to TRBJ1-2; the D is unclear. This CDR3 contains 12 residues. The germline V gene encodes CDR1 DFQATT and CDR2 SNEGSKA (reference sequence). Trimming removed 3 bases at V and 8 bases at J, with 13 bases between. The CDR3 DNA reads TGCAGTGCTAGTTCCGGCACGGAGGGCTACACCTTC. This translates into CSASSGTEGYTF.

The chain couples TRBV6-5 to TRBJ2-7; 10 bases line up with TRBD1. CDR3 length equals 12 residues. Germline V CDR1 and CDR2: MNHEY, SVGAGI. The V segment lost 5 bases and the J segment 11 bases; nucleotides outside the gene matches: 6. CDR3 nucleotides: TGTGCCAGCAGTAACCCGGGGACAGGGGAGTACTTC. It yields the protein CASSNPGTGEYF.

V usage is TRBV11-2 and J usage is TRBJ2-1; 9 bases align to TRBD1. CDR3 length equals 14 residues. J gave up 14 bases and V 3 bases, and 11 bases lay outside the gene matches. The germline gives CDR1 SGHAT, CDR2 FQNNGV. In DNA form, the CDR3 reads TGTGCCAGCAGCTTCCCGGACAGGGGAAGTTGGAAGTTCTTC. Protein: CASSFPDRGSWKFF.

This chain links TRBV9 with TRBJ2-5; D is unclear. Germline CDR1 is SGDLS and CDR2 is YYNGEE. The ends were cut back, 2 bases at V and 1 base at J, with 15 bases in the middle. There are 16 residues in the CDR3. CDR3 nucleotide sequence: TGTGCCAGCAGCGTGAGCCCTGTGCTACCCCAAGAGACCCAGTACTTC. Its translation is CASSVSPVLPQETQYF.

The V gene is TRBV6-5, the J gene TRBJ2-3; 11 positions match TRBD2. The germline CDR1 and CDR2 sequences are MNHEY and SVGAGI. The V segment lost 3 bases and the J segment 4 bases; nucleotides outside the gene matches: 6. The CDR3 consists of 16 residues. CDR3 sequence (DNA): TGTGCCAGCAGTTATGGGTTAGCGGGGGGGCCAGATACGCAGTATTTT. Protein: CASSYGLAGGPDTQYF.

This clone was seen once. CDR3 sequence (DNA): TGTGCCAGCAGTTCCCAGACTAGCGGCTACTACAATGAGCAGTTCTTC. Translation: CASSSQTSGYYNEQFF. This sequence joins TRBV6-2 or TRBV6-3 and TRBJ2-1; 9 nucleotides match TRBD2. The CDR3 covers 16 residues. CDR1 MNHEY and CDR2 SVGEGT come from the germline V gene. With V trimmed by 4 bases and J by 3 bases, 7 bases remained unmatched.

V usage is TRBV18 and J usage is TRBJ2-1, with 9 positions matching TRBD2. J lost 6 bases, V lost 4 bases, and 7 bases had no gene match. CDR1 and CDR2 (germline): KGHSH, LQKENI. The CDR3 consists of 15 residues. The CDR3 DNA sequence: TGTGCCAGCTCACAGCCCGGGACTAGCTCCAATGAGCAGTTCTTC. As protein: CASSQPGTSSNEQFF.

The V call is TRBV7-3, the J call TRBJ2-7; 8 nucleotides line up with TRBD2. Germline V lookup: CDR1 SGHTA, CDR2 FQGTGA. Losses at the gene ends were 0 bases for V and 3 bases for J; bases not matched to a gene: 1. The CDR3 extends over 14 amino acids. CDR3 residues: CASSLTSGDYEQYF. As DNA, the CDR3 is TGTGCCAGCAGCTTAACTAGCGGGGACTACGAGCAGTACTTC.

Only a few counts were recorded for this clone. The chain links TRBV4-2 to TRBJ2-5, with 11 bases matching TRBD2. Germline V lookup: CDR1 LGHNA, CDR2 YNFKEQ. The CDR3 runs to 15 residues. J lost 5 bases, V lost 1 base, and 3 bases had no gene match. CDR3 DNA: TGTGCCAGCAGCCAAGTAGCGGGGGGGCGTGAGACCCAGTACTTC. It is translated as CASSQVAGGRETQYF.

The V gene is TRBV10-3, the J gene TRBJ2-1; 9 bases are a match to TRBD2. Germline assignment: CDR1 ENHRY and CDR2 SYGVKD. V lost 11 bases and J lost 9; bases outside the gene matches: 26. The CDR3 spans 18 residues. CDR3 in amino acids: CAVRTPSGADLGRSEQFF. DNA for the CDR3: TGTGCCGTCCGGACCCCTAGCGGGGCGGACCTAGGGAGGAGTGAGCAGTTCTTC.

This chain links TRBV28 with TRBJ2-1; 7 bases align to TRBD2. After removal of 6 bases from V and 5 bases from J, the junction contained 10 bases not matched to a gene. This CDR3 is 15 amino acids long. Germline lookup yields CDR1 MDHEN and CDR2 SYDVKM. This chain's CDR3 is CASSNGGAGDNEQFF. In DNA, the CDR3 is TGTGCCAGCAGCAACGGAGGGGCGGGGGACAATGAGCAGTTCTTC. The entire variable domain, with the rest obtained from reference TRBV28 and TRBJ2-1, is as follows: DVKVTQSSRYLVKRTGEKVFLECVQDMDHENMFWYRQDPGLGLRLIYFSYDVKMKEKGDIPEGYSVSREKKERFSLILESASTNQTSMYLCASSNGGAGDNEQFFGPGTRLTVL.

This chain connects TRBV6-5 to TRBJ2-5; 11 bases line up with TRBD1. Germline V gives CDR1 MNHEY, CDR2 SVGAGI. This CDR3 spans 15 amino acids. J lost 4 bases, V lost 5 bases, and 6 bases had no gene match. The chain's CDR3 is CASSHGQGAGETQYF. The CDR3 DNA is TGTGCCAGCAGTCACGGACAGGGGGCCGGAGAGACCCAGTACTTC.

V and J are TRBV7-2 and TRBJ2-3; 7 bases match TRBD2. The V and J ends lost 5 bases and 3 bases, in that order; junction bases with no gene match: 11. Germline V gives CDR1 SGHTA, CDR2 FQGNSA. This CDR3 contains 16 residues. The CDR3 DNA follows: TGTGCCAGCAGCCCTGATAGAGGCGGGGGAACAGATACGCAGTATTTT. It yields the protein CASSPDRGGGTDTQYF.

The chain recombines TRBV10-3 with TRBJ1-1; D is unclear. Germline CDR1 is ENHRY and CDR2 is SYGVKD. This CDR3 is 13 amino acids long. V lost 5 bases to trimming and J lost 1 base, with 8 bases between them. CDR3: CAISPTENTEAFF. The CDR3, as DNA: TGTGCCATCAGTCCTACAGAGAACACTGAAGCTTTCTTT.

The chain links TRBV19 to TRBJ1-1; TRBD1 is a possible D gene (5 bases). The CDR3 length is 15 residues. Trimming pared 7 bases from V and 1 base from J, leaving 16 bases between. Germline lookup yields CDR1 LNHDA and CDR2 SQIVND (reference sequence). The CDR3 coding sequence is TGTGCCAGTACCATAGGAGGGGTCGCGAACACTGAAGCTTTCTTT. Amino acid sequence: CASTIGGVANTEAFF.

The CDR3 coding sequence is TGTGCCAGCAGCTTCGCAGGGGCCTACGAGCAGTACTTC. It translates to CASSFAGAYEQYF. The V call is TRBV7-2, the J call TRBJ2-7; possibly TRBD1 for D (6 bases). In germline, CDR1 is SGHTA, CDR2 FQGNSA. The CDR3 has 13 amino acids. V lost 3 bases and J lost 2, with 8 bases in between.

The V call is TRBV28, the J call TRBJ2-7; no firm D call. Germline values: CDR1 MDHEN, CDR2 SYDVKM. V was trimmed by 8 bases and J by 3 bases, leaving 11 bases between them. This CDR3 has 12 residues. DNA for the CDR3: TGTGCCAGCCAGTCATCCAGCTACGAGCAGTACTTC. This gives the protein CASQSSSYEQYF.

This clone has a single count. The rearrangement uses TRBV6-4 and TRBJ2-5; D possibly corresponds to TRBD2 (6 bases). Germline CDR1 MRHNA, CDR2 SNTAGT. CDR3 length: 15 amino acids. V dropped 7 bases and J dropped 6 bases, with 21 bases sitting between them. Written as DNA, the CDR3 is TGTGCCAGCACCGGGACCCCCGGGGGTTCACAGACCCAGTACTTC. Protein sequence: CASTGTPGGSQTQYF.

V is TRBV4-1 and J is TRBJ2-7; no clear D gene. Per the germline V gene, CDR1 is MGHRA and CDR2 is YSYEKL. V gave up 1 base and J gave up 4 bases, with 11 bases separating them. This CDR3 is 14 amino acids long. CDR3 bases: TGCGCCAGCAGCCAAGTCGTCGGTATATACGAGCAGTACTTC. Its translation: CASSQVVGIYEQYF.

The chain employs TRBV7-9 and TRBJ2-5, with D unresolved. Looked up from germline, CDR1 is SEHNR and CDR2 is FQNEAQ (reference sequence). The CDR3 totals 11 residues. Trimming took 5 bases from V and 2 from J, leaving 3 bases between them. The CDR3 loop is CASSPQETQYF. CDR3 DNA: TGTGCCAGCAGCCCGCAAGAGACCCAGTACTTC.

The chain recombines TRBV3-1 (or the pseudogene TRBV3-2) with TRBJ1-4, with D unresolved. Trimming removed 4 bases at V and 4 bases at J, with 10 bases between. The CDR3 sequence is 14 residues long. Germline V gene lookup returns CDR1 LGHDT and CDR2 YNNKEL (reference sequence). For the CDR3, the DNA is TGTGCCAGCAGCCGCAGGCCCGATAATGAAAAACTGTTTTTT. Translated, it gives CASSRRPDNEKLFF.

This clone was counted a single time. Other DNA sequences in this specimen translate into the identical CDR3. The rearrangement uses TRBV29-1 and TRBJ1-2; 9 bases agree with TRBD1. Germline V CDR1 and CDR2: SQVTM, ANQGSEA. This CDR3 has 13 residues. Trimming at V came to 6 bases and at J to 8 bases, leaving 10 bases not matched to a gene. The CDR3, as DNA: TGCAGCGTCGAGAAACAGGGGGCGAGGGGCTACACCTTC. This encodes CSVEKQGARGYTF.

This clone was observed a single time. This CDR3 is CASSPGHDYNEQFF. The DNA for the CDR3 is TGTGCCAGCAGCCCGGGACACGACTACAATGAGCAGTTCTTC. The chain is built from TRBV7-3 and TRBJ2-1, with D possibly matching TRBD1 (6 bases). Germline loops: CDR1 SGHTA, CDR2 FQGTGA. The V end was cut by 5 bases, the J end by 3 bases, with 11 bases between. This CDR3 comprises 14 residues.

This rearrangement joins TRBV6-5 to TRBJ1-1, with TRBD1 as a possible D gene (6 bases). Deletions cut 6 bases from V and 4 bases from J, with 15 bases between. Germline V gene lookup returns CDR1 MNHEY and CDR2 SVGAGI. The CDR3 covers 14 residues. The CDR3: CASRRSGEGTEAFF. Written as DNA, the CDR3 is TGTGCCAGCAGGAGATCAGGGGAGGGCACTGAAGCTTTCTTT.

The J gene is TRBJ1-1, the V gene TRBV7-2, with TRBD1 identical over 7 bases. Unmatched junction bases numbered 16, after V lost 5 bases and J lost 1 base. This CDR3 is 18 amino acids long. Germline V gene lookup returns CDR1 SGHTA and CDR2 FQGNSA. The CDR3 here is CASSPDRQGRGQNTEAFF. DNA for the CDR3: TGTGCCAGCAGCCCGGACCGACAGGGAAGGGGGCAGAACACTGAAGCTTTCTTT.

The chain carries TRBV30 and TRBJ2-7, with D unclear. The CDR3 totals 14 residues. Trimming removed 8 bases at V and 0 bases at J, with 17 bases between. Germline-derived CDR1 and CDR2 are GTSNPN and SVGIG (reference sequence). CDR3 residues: CAGISVSSSYEQYF. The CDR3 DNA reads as TGTGCCGGGATTTCAGTCTCCAGCTCCTACGAGCAGTACTTC.